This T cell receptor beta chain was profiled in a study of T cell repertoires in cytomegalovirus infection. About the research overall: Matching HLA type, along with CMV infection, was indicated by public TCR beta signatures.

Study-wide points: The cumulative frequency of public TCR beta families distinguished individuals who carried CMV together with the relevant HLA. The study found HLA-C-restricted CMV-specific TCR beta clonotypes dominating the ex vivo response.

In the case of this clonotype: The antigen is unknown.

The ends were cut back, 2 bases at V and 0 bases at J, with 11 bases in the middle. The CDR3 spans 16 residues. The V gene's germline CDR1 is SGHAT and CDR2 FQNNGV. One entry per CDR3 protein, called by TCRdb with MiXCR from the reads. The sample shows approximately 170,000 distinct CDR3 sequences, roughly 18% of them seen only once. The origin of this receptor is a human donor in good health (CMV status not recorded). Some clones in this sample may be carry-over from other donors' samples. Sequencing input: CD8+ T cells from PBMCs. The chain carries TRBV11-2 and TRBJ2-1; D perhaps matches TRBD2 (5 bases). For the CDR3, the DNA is TGTGCCAGCAGCTTAAGGCATGGGAGCTCCTACAATGAGCAGTTCTTC. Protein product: CASSLRHGSSYNEQFF.